These 21 T cell receptor beta chains originate from one sample sequenced in a study of blood T cell repertoires in COVID-19. Clones were read by immunoSEQ multiplex PCR, and TCRdb kept only the in-frame ones, dropping some. Of 280,000 or so clones listed, over 75% were seen once; the top ten hold approximately 13%. Sequenced material: peripheral blood. These TCRs come from a woman aged 60-75 years with acute or convalescent COVID-19.

The genes are TRBV28 and TRBJ1-5; TRBD1 aligns across 9 bases. Germline loops: CDR1 MDHEN, CDR2 SYDVKM. The V segment lost 7 bases and the J segment 2 bases; nucleotides outside the gene matches: 21. The CDR3 length is 20 residues. CDR3 region: CASTHPGTGSLIYRNQPQHF. The CDR3 bases are TGTGCCAGCACCCATCCCGGGACAGGGTCCCTTATATATCGCAATCAGCCCCAGCATTTT.

The rearrangement joins TRBV7-2 to TRBJ1-1, with D uncertain. Trimming left V 5 bases short and J 7 bases short, with 17 bases between. The germline CDR1 and CDR2 sequences are SGHTA and FQGNSA. CDR3 length: 14 residues. The CDR3 sequence is CASSLSGRPSEAFF. The CDR3 nucleotides read TGTGCCAGCAGCCTCTCGGGGAGGCCGAGTGAAGCTTTCTTT.

This clone occurred a few times. The chain links TRBV4-3 to TRBJ2-1; D perhaps matches TRBD2 (6 bases). CDR1 is LGHNA and CDR2 is YSLEER in the germline V gene. V was shortened by 0 bases and J by 8 bases, with 17 bases between the two germline ends. The CDR3 sequence is 16 residues long. DNA for the CDR3: TGCGCCAGCAGCCAAGATGTGGGGGGTATGGACGATGAGCAGTTCTTC. This codes for CASSQDVGGMDDEQFF.

The chain carries TRBV27 and TRBJ1-1, with 7 bases aligning to TRBD1. V gave up 5 bases and J gave up 3 bases; unmatched junction bases: 9. CDR1 and CDR2 from the germline V gene are MNHEY and SMNVEV (reference sequence). The CDR3 totals 15 residues. CDR3 bases: TGTGCCAGCAGTCCCCTAGGGGGCAGTTACACTGAAGCTTTCTTT. Its translation: CASSPLGGSYTEAFF.

The chain uses TRBV4-1 and TRBJ2-1, with 9 bases lining up with TRBD2. In germline, CDR1 is MGHRA, CDR2 YSYEKL. Unmatched junction bases numbered 4, after V lost 1 base and J lost 3 bases. The CDR3 contains 16 residues. CDR3 DNA sequence: TGCGCCAGCAGCCAAGTTAGCGGGAGCCTCTACAATGAGCAGTTCTTC. It encodes CASSQVSGSLYNEQFF.

The chain links TRBV27 to TRBJ1-2, with D hard to call. Germline CDR1 reads MNHEY; CDR2 reads SMNVEV (reference sequence). V lost 11 bases to trimming and J lost 4 bases, with 11 bases between them. This CDR3 region has 11 residues. The DNA for the CDR3 is TGTGCCGCGGGGAGGAGCTATGGCTACACCTTC. It codes for CAAGRSYGYTF.

This rearrangement joins TRBV30 to TRBJ1-1, with a weak D call TRBD1 (6 bases). Germline lookup yields CDR1 GTSNPN and CDR2 SVGIG (reference sequence). V was shortened by 4 bases and J by 3 bases, with 18 bases between the two germline ends. This CDR3 is built from 15 residues. This CDR3 is CAWIPFYEGDTEAFF. In DNA, the CDR3 is TGTGCCTGGATCCCCTTCTATGAGGGGGACACTGAAGCTTTCTTT.

Concerning this clone: The sample contains more than one DNA sequence encoding this CDR3. This chain uses TRBV19 with TRBJ2-7; D possibly corresponds to TRBD1 (6 bases). V gave up 5 bases and J gave up 0 bases, with 8 bases separating them. Germline-derived CDR1 and CDR2 are LNHDA and SQIVND (reference sequence). The CDR3 consists of 13 residues. The CDR3 here is CASSLDSSYEQYF. DNA for the CDR3: TGTGCCAGTAGTCTGGACAGCTCCTACGAGCAGTACTTC.

V and J are TRBV30 and TRBJ2-2; no reliable D call. V was cut by 3 bases and J by 1 base, with 9 bases left in between. Germline loops: CDR1 GTSNPN, CDR2 SVGIG (reference sequence). This CDR3 contains 14 residues. The CDR3: CAWRVTRNTGELFF. DNA for the CDR3: TGTGCCTGGAGGGTGACACGGAACACCGGGGAGCTGTTTTTT.

The chain recombines TRBV6-5 with TRBJ2-7, with TRBD2 matching 9 bases. After removal of 2 bases from V and 3 bases from J, the junction contained 2 bases not matched to a gene. The CDR3 spans 14 residues. Germline CDR1 reads MNHEY; CDR2 reads SVGAGI. The CDR3 DNA is TGTGCCAGCAGTTACGGACTAGCGATCTACGAGCAGTACTTC. It specifies CASSYGLAIYEQYF.

This chain links TRBV5-6 with TRBJ1-2, with 10 bases matching TRBD1. Germline V gene sequence: CDR1 SGHDT, CDR2 YYEEEE. The CDR3 runs to 16 residues. The trim removed 4 bases at V and 7 bases at J, leaving 13 bases unmatched. The DNA of the CDR3 is TGTGCCAGCAGCAAACGGGACAGGGGTAGGTTTGTTGGCTACACCTTC. Protein sequence: CASSKRDRGRFVGYTF.

This chain links TRBV10-3 with TRBJ1-2, with a weak D call TRBD1 (5 bases). CDR1 and CDR2 (germline): ENHRY, SYGVKD. V lost 8 bases and J 4 bases, leaving 11 bases between the germline ends. This CDR3 contains 12 residues. Here the CDR3 DNA reads TGTGCCATCCAGGACATGATCTATGGCTACACCTTC. Its protein is CAIQDMIYGYTF.

The V call is TRBV5-1, the J call TRBJ2-1; no clear D. In germline, CDR1 is SGHRS, CDR2 YFSETQ. CDR3 length equals 12 residues. With 6 bases removed from V and 2 bases from J, the gap between germline ends came to 6 bases. The chain's CDR3 is CASTRTYNEQFF. The CDR3 DNA follows: TGCGCCAGCACTAGAACCTACAATGAGCAGTTCTTC.

This clone was seen a handful of times. The chain joins TRBV7-2 to TRBJ2-2, with D possibly TRBD1 on 6 matching bases. Trimming stripped 3 bases from V and 4 bases from J, with 18 bases between. Per germline, CDR1 SGHTA and CDR2 FQGNSA. The CDR3 runs 17 residues. This CDR3 reads CASSFAINTGPTGELFF. The CDR3 bases are TGTGCCAGCAGCTTCGCCATCAACACAGGGCCCACCGGGGAGCTGTTTTTT.

V usage is TRBV5-8 and J usage is TRBJ1-4, with 9 bases identical to TRBD1. The V gene's germline CDR1 is SGHTS and CDR2 YDEGEE. The CDR3 is 18 residues long. Trimming at V came to 2 bases and at J to 5 bases, leaving 13 bases not matched to a gene. CDR3 loop: CASSFGHSGTGTNEKLFF. For the CDR3, the DNA is TGTGCCAGCAGCTTTGGACACTCCGGGACAGGGACAAATGAAAAACTGTTTTTT.

This chain joins TRBV9 and TRBJ1-1; D unresolved. The V end was cut by 3 bases, the J end by 2 bases, with 8 bases between. CDR1 and CDR2 from the germline V gene are SGDLS and YYNGEE. The CDR3 length is 13 residues. The DNA for the CDR3 is TGTGCCAGCAGCGCCGACTACAACACTGAAGCTTTCTTT. Translation gives CASSADYNTEAFF. Full variable domain (outside the CDR3, taken from reference TRBV9 and TRBJ1-1): DSGVTQTPKHLITATGQRVTLRCSPRSGDLSVYWYQQSLDQGLQFLIQYYNGEERAKGNILERFSAQQFPDLHSELNLSSLELGDSALYFCASSADYNTEAFFGQGTRLTVV.

This chain connects TRBV6-2 or TRBV6-3 to TRBJ2-7; TRBD1 is a possible D gene (6 bases). CDR1 and CDR2 (germline): MNHEY, SVGEGT. The CDR3 runs to 12 residues. Trimming took off 3 bases at V and 6 bases at J, with 9 bases between the two ends. This CDR3 is CASSYRGGEQYF. The CDR3 DNA follows: TGTGCCAGCAGTTATCGAGGGGGCGAGCAGTACTTC.

The chain employs TRBV6-2 or TRBV6-3 and TRBJ2-1, with TRBD2 identical over 11 bases. The J segment lost 6 bases and the V segment lost 6 bases, leaving 10 bases of the junction unmatched. There are 16 residues in the CDR3. Germline V gene lookup returns CDR1 MNHEY and CDR2 SVGEGT. The CDR3 DNA reads as TGTGCCAGCAGCGACCCTAGCGGGAGGACTATCAATGAGCAGTTCTTC. Its translation is CASSDPSGRTINEQFF.

The V call is TRBV4-2, the J call TRBJ2-2, with 10 nucleotides matching TRBD2. J was trimmed by 4 bases and V by 4 bases; bases with no gene match: 12. Germline V gene data show CDR1 as LGHNA and CDR2 as YNFKEQ. The CDR3 has 18 residues. CDR3 sequence (DNA): TGTGCCAGCAGCCCCGAGGGAGCGGGAGGGCCCGGCACCGGGGAGCTGTTTTTT. The encoded protein is CASSPEGAGGPGTGELFF.

This clone was seen only once. This sequence joins TRBV28 and TRBJ2-7, with 8 bases fitting TRBD1. There are 14 residues in the CDR3. CDR1 and CDR2 (germline): MDHEN, SYDVKM. Trimming took 5 bases from V and 3 from J; bases not matched to a gene: 6. CDR3 amino acids: CASSKGTGYYEQYF. CDR3 sequence (DNA): TGTGCCAGCAGTAAGGGGACAGGATACTACGAGCAGTACTTC.

This clone was seen just once. The gene calls are TRBV6-2 or TRBV6-3 and TRBJ1-6, with 12 bases identical to TRBD1. The V and J ends lost 5 bases and 10 bases, in that order; junction bases with no gene match: 6. The CDR3 extends over 15 amino acids. CDR1 MNHEY and CDR2 SVGEGT come from the germline V gene. The CDR3 loop is CASSPGTGGRSPLHF. The CDR3 bases are TGTGCCAGCAGTCCCGGGACAGGGGGCAGGTCACCCCTCCACTTT.